This passage covers 2 T cell receptor beta chains from one sample sequenced in a study of graft-versus-host responses after intestinal transplantation. No antigens are known for them. Profiling relied on immunoSEQ multiplex PCR, and the TCRdb table lists in-frame clones only, not all of them. The sample has some 110,000 clones, roughly 92% seen once. The sample consisted of unstimulated CD4+ T cells sorted from spleen or lymph node cells, taken before transplant. The receptors originated from a human donor who was the organ donor for an intestinal transplant.

This sequence joins TRBV28 and TRBJ2-1; 7 nucleotides line up with TRBD1. V was pared by 6 bases and J by 2 bases, with 7 bases of the junction left unmatched. Germline V gene lookup returns CDR1 MDHEN and CDR2 SYDVKM. The CDR3 is made up of 15 amino acids. The CDR3 loop reads CASSSTGVTYNEQFF. Here the CDR3 DNA reads TGTGCCAGCAGCAGTACAGGGGTCACCTACAATGAGCAGTTCTTC.

The gene calls are TRBV11-2 and TRBJ2-1, with TRBD2 identical over 8 bases. CDR3 length: 13 amino acids. Germline CDR1 is SGHAT and CDR2 is FQNNGV. V lost 0 bases to trimming and J lost 8 bases; unmatched junction nucleotides: 0. This CDR3 is CASSLERGDEQFF. CDR3 coding DNA: TGTGCCAGCAGCTTAGAGCGGGGGGATGAGCAGTTCTTC.